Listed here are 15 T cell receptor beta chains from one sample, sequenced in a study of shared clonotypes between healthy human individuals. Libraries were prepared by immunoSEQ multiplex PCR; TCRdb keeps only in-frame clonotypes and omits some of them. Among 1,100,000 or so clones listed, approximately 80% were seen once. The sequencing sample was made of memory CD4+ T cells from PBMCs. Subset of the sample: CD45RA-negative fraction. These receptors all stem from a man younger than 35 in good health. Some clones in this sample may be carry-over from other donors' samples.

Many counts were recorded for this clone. CDR3 region: CASRSGSGAPLPGYGYTF. The CDR3 DNA reads as TGTGCCAGCAGGAGCGGCTCGGGGGCCCCGTTACCGGGCTATGGCTACACCTTC. This chain links TRBV28 with TRBJ1-2; perhaps TRBD1 as D (6 bases). Germline assignment: CDR1 MDHEN and CDR2 SYDVKM. The CDR3 covers 18 residues. Trimming removed 6 bases from V and 4 bases from J, with 27 bases in between.

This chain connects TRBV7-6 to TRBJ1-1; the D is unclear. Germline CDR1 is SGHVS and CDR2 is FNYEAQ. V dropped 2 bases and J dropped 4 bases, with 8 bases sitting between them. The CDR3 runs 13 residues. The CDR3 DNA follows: TGTGCCAGCAGCTTAACGTTGGTCACTGAAGCTTTCTTT. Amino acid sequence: CASSLTLVTEAFF.

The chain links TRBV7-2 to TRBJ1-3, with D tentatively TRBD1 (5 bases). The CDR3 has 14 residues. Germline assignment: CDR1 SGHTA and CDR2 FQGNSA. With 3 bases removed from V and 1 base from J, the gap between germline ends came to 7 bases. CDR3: CASSFDSSGNTIYF. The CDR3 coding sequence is TGTGCCAGCAGCTTCGACAGTTCTGGAAACACCATATATTTT.

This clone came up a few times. CDR3 region: CASSVELARYNEQFF. CDR3 nucleotides: TGTGCCAGCAGCGTAGAACTAGCGAGATACAATGAGCAGTTCTTC. The rearrangement uses TRBV9 and TRBJ2-1, with 7 bases that match TRBD2. The V and J ends lost 0 bases and 4 bases, in that order; junction bases with no gene match: 4. CDR3 size: 15 residues. Germline values: CDR1 SGDLS, CDR2 YYNGEE. Full variable domain (outside the CDR3, taken from reference TRBV9 and TRBJ2-1): DSGVTQTPKHLITATGQRVTLRCSPRSGDLSVYWYQQSLDQGLQFLIQYYNGEERAKGNILERFSAQQFPDLHSELNLSSLELGDSALYFCASSVELARYNEQFFGPGTRLTVL.

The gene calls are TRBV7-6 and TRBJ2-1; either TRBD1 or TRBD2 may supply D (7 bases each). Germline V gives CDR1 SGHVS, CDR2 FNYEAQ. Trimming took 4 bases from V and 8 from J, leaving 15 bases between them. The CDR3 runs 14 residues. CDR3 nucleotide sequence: TGTGCCAGCAGCTCCGTAGGGAGGGGGCATGAGCAGTTCTTC. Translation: CASSSVGRGHEQFF.

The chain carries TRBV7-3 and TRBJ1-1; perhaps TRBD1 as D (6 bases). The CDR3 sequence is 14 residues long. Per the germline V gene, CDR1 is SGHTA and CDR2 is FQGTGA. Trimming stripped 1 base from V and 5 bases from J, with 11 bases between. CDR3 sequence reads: CASSLNRVGTEAFF. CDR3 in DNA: TGTGCCAGCAGCTTAAACAGGGTTGGTACTGAAGCTTTCTTT. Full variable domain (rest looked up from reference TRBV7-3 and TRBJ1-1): GAGVSQTPSNKVTEKGKYVELRCDPISGHTALYWYRQSLGQGPEFLIYFQGTGAADDSGLPNDRFFAVRPEGSVSTLKIQRTERGDSAVYLCASSLNRVGTEAFFGQGTRLTVV.

The CDR3 bases are TGTGCCAGCAGCAAAGGCGAAGCCAAAAACATTCAGTACTTC. It encodes CASSKGEAKNIQYF. The chain uses TRBV5-4 and TRBJ2-4; no clear D gene. The germline V gene has CDR1 SGHNT and CDR2 YYREEE (reference sequence). Trimming took off 4 bases at V and 0 bases at J, with 8 bases between the two ends. The CDR3 runs 14 residues. The full variable domain, in which reference TRBV5-4 and TRBJ2-4 provide the parts outside the CDR3, is ETGVTQSPTHLIKTRGQQVTLRCSSQSGHNTVSWYQQALGQGPQFIFQYYREEENGRGNFPPRFSGLQFPNYSSELNVNALELDDSALYLCASSKGEAKNIQYFGAGTRLSVL.

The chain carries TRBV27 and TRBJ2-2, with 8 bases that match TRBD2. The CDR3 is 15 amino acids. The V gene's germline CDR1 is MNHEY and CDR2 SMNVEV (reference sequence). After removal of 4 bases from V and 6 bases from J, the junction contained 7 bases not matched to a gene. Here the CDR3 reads CASSWSGGSAGELFF. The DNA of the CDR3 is TGTGCCAGCAGTTGGTCGGGAGGGAGCGCCGGGGAGCTGTTTTTT.

The CDR3 DNA reads as TGTGCCAGTATGGGATCCTATGGCTACACCTTC. Its translation: CASMGSYGYTF. The genes are TRBV19 and TRBJ1-2; D is ambiguous. Germline V gene data show CDR1 as LNHDA and CDR2 as SQIVND (reference sequence). V lost 7 bases and J lost 4, with 7 bases in between. This CDR3 region has 11 residues.

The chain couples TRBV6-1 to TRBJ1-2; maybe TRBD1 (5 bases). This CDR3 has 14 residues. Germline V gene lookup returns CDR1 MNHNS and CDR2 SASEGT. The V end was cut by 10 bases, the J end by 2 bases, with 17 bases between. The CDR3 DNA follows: TGTGCCACCAGATCAGCTGGGGGGAACTATGGCTACACCTTC. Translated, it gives CATRSAGGNYGYTF.

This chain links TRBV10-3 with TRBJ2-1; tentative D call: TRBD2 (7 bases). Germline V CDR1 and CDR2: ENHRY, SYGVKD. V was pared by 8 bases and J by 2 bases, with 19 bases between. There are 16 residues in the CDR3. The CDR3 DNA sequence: TGTGCCATCTCCGGACGGCGGGGGCAGACCTACAATGAGCAGTTCTTC. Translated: CAISGRRGQTYNEQFF.

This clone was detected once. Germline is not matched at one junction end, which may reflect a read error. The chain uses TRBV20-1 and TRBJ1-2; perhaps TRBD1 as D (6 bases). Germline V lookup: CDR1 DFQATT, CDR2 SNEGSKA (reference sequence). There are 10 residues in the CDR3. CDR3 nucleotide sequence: TGCGCGTGGAAAAGGACAGAAACATTCTTC. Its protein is CAWKRTETFF.

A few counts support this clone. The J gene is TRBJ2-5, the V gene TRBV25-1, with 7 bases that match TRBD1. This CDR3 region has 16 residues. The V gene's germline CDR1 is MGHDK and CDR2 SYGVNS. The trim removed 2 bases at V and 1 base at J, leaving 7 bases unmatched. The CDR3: CASSENRQGPQETQYF. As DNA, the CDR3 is TGTGCCAGCAGTGAAAACCGACAGGGCCCCCAAGAGACCCAGTACTTC.

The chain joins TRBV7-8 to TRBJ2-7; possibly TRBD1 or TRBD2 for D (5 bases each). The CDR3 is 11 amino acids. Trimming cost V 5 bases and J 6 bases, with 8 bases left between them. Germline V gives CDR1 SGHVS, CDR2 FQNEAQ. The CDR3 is CASSLGTEQYF. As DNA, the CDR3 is TGTGCCAGCAGCCTAGGGACCGAGCAGTACTTC.

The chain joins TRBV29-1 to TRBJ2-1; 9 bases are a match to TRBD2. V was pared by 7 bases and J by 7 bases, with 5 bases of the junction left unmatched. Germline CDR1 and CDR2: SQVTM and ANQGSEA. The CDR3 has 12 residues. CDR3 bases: TGCAGCGCGGGGACTAGCTTTAATGAGCAGTTCTTC. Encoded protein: CSAGTSFNEQFF.